One and the same sample provided the 14 T cell receptor beta chains below, sequenced in a study of blood T cell repertoires in COVID-19. Some clones are missing from TCRdb's copy, which holds only in-frame ones; the method was immunoSEQ multiplex PCR. The sample has 61,000 or so clones, 88% seen once. What was sequenced was peripheral blood. These receptors came from a woman older than 75 with active COVID-19.

The chain recombines TRBV9 with TRBJ2-7, with TRBD1 matching over 9 bases. The germline V gene has CDR1 SGDLS and CDR2 YYNGEE. The V gene end was trimmed by 3 bases and the J gene end by 6 bases; junction bases not matched to a gene: 7. The CDR3 extends over 14 amino acids. The CDR3 is CASSASGTGSEQYF. CDR3 DNA: TGTGCCAGCAGCGCATCCGGGACAGGGAGCGAGCAGTACTTC.

CDR3 bases: TGCGCCAGCAGCCAAAGCCCCTGGCAGGGTGGCTATGGCTACACCTTC. Translation: CASSQSPWQGGYGYTF. This chain joins TRBV4-3 and TRBJ1-2; D may be TRBD1 (5 bases). V lost 2 bases, J lost 4 bases, and 17 bases lay in between. The CDR3 extends over 16 amino acids. CDR1 is LGHNA and CDR2 is YSLEER in the germline V gene.

This chain joins TRBV3-1 (or the pseudogene TRBV3-2) and TRBJ2-7; D uncertain. Germline loops: CDR1 LGHDT, CDR2 YNNKEL (reference sequence). Trimming took off 1 base at V and 3 bases at J, with 7 bases between the two ends. The CDR3 consists of 13 residues. CDR3 in amino acids: CASSQVPGYEQYF. The DNA for the CDR3 is TGTGCCAGCAGCCAAGTCCCGGGCTACGAGCAGTACTTC.

V gene TRBV19 combines with J gene TRBJ2-7; 11 nucleotides match TRBD2. CDR1 is LNHDA, CDR2 SQIVND, per germline (reference sequence). The length of the CDR3 is 15 residues. The trim removed 4 bases at V and 3 bases at J, leaving 5 bases unmatched. The CDR3 DNA reads TGTGCCAGTAGTAAATTAGCGGGGGGGAGCTACGAGCAGTACTTC. Translating gives CASSKLAGGSYEQYF. Complete variable domain (other parts from reference TRBV19 and TRBJ2-7): DGGITQSPKYLFRKEGQNVTLSCEQNLNHDAMYWYRQDPGQGLRLIYYSQIVNDFQKGDIAEGYSVSREKKESFPLTVTSAQKNPTAFYLCASSKLAGGSYEQYFGPGTRLTVT.

The chain links TRBV5-1 to TRBJ2-5; 7 bases are a match to TRBD1. Germline V gene data show CDR1 as SGHRS and CDR2 as YFSETQ. The CDR3 length is 14 residues. Trimming at V came to 4 bases and at J to 1 base, leaving 4 bases not matched to a gene. Here the CDR3 reads CASSVGDSQETQYF. CDR3 nucleotide sequence: TGCGCCAGCAGCGTCGGGGACAGCCAAGAGACCCAGTACTTC.

The V and J genes are TRBV6-1 and TRBJ1-1, with D uncertain. From germline, CDR1 is MNHNS and CDR2 SASEGT. CDR3 length: 15 amino acids. Deletions cut 2 bases from V and 0 bases from J, with 10 bases between. This CDR3 is CASSEPRGLNTEAFF. CDR3 nucleotide sequence: TGTGCCAGCAGTGAACCCCGAGGGTTGAACACTGAAGCTTTCTTT.

The V call is TRBV6-5, the J call TRBJ2-2, with TRBD2 identical over 11 bases. Germline lookup yields CDR1 MNHEY and CDR2 SVGAGI. The J segment lost 4 bases and the V segment lost 10 bases, leaving 2 bases of the junction unmatched. CDR3 length: 13 residues. Here the CDR3 reads CATTSGSTGELFF. As DNA, the CDR3 is TGTGCCACCACTAGCGGGAGCACCGGGGAGCTGTTTTTT.

This clone was picked up a small number of times. The rearrangement uses TRBV5-4 and TRBJ2-5, with 7 bases fitting TRBD1. V lost 3 bases to trimming and J lost 2 bases; unmatched junction nucleotides: 1. Germline assignment: CDR1 SGHNT and CDR2 YYREEE (reference sequence). This CDR3 is 13 amino acids long. The CDR3 DNA is TGTGCCAGCAGCTCACAGGGGCAAGAGACCCAGTACTTC. As protein: CASSSQGQETQYF.

This clone was counted once. The chain recombines TRBV5-1 with TRBJ2-1; 8 nucleotides match TRBD2. Germline V CDR1 and CDR2: SGHRS, YFSETQ. CDR3 length equals 16 residues. With 1 base clipped from V and 4 bases from J, the junction kept 7 bases outside the gene matches. CDR3 DNA: TGCGCCAGCAGCTTGACTGAGCGGGGGCCGTACAATGAGCAGTTCTTC. This encodes CASSLTERGPYNEQFF.

The V gene is TRBV7-9, the J gene TRBJ1-1; 7 bases fit TRBD1. Germline V lookup: CDR1 SEHNR, CDR2 FQNEAQ (reference sequence). V dropped 4 bases and J dropped 0; count of bases not matched to a gene: 11. The CDR3 has 17 amino acids. CDR3 region: CASSSGQRGGMNTEAFF. The CDR3 DNA follows: TGTGCCAGCAGCTCTGGGCAAAGAGGGGGCATGAACACTGAAGCTTTCTTT.

This clone was found once. This chain connects TRBV2 to TRBJ1-1; 8 positions match TRBD1. Unmatched junction bases numbered 6, after V lost 6 bases and J lost 3 bases. This CDR3 is built from 14 residues. The germline V gene encodes CDR1 SNHLY and CDR2 FYNNEI. CDR3 sequence: CASSKTGDDTEAFF. The DNA of the CDR3 is TGTGCCAGCAGCAAGACAGGGGATGACACTGAAGCTTTCTTT. The whole variable domain, filled in from reference TRBV2 and TRBJ1-1, reads EPEVTQTPSHQVTQMGQEVILRCVPISNHLYFYWYRQILGQKVEFLVSFYNNEISEKSEIFDDQFSVERPDGSNFTLKIRSTKLEDSAMYFCASSKTGDDTEAFFGQGTRLTVV.

The V gene is TRBV6-1, the J gene TRBJ2-7, with TRBD1 matching over 10 bases. The trim removed 4 bases at V and 0 bases at J, leaving 6 bases unmatched. CDR3 length equals 16 residues. Germline V gene sequence: CDR1 MNHNS, CDR2 SASEGT. In DNA, the CDR3 is TGTGCCAGCAGTGCCCGGGACAGGGGTAGCTCCTACGAGCAGTACTTC. Amino acids: CASSARDRGSSYEQYF.

The V call is TRBV28, the J call TRBJ2-1, with D unclear. The CDR3 is made up of 14 amino acids. Trimming shortened V by 6 bases and J by 13 bases, and 22 bases separated the two germline ends. Per the germline V gene, CDR1 is MDHEN and CDR2 is SYDVKM. CDR3: CASRLGSVTMSQFF. CDR3 nucleotide sequence: TGTGCCAGCAGGCTAGGCTCCGTTACAATGAGTCAGTTCTTC.

This chain links TRBV4-2 with TRBJ2-7; D might be TRBD1 (5 bases). This CDR3 has 14 residues. Germline CDR1 LGHNA, CDR2 YNFKEQ. V was clipped by 0 bases and J by 3 bases, with 9 bases between them. CDR3 protein: CASSQDRQRYEQYF. The CDR3 nucleotides read TGTGCCAGCAGCCAAGATCGACAGCGCTACGAGCAGTACTTC.